The text below deals with one T cell receptor beta chain. What it binds is unknown. The CDR3 extends over 13 amino acids. V gave up 1 base and J gave up 6 bases; unmatched junction bases: 3. Germline CDR1 reads GTSNPN; CDR2 reads SVGIG (reference sequence). This sample stems from a study of cytomegalovirus exposure and HLA in healthy donors. Findings and caveats of the study: V- and J-gene trimming in TCR beta was tied to a missense DCLRE1C variant by an analysis performed later.

PCR involved 60 Vbeta and 13 Jbeta primers. Using immunoSEQ multiplex PCR, the repertoire was profiled, and TCRdb retains in-frame clones only, with some absent. The sample contains 200,000 or so clones, more than 75% of which appear only once. The source material was PBMCs. The source of this sequence is a girl under three years old in good health and CMV-seronegative. This chain links TRBV30 with TRBJ1-3; 7 bases line up with TRBD1. CDR3 sequence reads: CAWSAGQQNTIYF. The CDR3 DNA sequence: TGTGCCTGGAGTGCGGGACAGCAAAACACCATATATTTT.